Following are 4 T cell receptor beta chains from one sample sequenced in a study of shared clonotypes between healthy human individuals. CD45RO-negative CD8 cells positively selected for CCR7 made up the naive population, which excluded terminally differentiated effector memory CD45RA+ cells. Using immunoSEQ multiplex PCR, the repertoire was profiled, and TCRdb retains in-frame clones only, with some absent. The sample carries about 1,800,000 clones, approximately 94% recorded once. Specimen: naive CD8+ T cells sorted from blood. The receptor source for this set is a man in his late teens or twenties in good health.

The chain is built from TRBV7-2 and TRBJ2-7, with D uncertain. The CDR3 runs to 12 residues. The V end was cut by 5 bases, the J end by 5 bases, with 10 bases between. Germline V gene data show CDR1 as SGHTA and CDR2 as FQGNSA. Here the CDR3 DNA reads TGTGCCAGCAGCCTAGAGTGGAACGAGCAGTACTTC. This sequence encodes CASSLEWNEQYF.

This clone was seen a handful of times. This chain connects TRBV27 to TRBJ2-3, with D unresolved. The CDR3 totals 17 residues. The V and J ends lost 3 bases and 0 bases respectively, with 16 bases between them. The V gene's germline CDR1 is MNHEY and CDR2 SMNVEV (reference sequence). The CDR3 loop is CASSFLNSARSTDTQYF. CDR3 coding DNA: TGTGCCAGCAGTTTCCTCAATTCGGCCAGGAGCACAGATACGCAGTATTTT.

The chain is built from TRBV11-2 and TRBJ2-5, with 7 bases that match TRBD1. The trim removed 5 bases at V and 4 bases at J, leaving 7 bases unmatched. This CDR3 region has 14 residues. From germline, CDR1 is SGHAT and CDR2 FQNNGV. The CDR3 nucleotides read TGTGCCAGCAGCCTACCGACAGGGCTAGAGACCCAGTACTTC. Translation gives CASSLPTGLETQYF.

The gene calls are TRBV28 and TRBJ1-5, with D unclear. The CDR3 loop spans 20 amino acids. V lost 6 bases and J 1 base, leaving 28 bases between the germline ends. The germline V gene has CDR1 MDHEN and CDR2 SYDVKM. CDR3 residues: CASSQRAGSPPYQSNQPQHF. In DNA, the CDR3 is TGTGCCAGCAGCCAACGGGCTGGGAGCCCTCCTTACCAAAGCAATCAGCCCCAGCATTTT.